The next 31 T cell receptor beta chains were all read from a single sample in a study of shared clonotypes between healthy human individuals. This table comes from immunoSEQ multiplex PCR, and its TCRdb copy is limited to in-frame clones, with some not included. This sample has about 2 million clones, with 90% to 95% found just once. The sample was naive CD4+ T cells sorted from blood. The sample's subset: CD45RA+ positively selected. The receptors originated from a man aged 18 to 29 in good health.

The gene calls are TRBV27 and TRBJ1-6; 7 nucleotides agree with TRBD1. Germline lookup yields CDR1 MNHEY and CDR2 SMNVEV (reference sequence). V shed 6 bases and J 7 bases; nucleotides not matched to a gene: 9. This CDR3 region has 15 residues. In nucleotides, the CDR3 is TGTGCCAGCAGCCCCGACAGGGTTCTCAATTCACCCCTCCACTTT. Protein product: CASSPDRVLNSPLHF.

This chain joins TRBV18 and TRBJ1-6; 8 bases are shared with TRBD1. The germline CDR1 and CDR2 sequences are KGHSH and LQKENI. The ends lost 5 bases at V and 6 bases at J; junction bases unmatched: 0. The CDR3 is 13 amino acids. The CDR3 protein is CASSGTGNSPLHF. For the CDR3, the DNA is TGTGCCAGCTCAGGGACAGGTAATTCACCCCTCCACTTT.

The J gene is TRBJ1-1, the V gene TRBV2, with a tentative D call TRBD1 (6 bases). The CDR3 consists of 14 residues. V gave up 8 bases and J gave up 4 bases, with 17 bases separating them. Germline-derived CDR1 and CDR2 are SNHLY and FYNNEI. CDR3 coding DNA: TGTGCCAGCGAGCGTACAGGGTCGGGCACTGAAGCTTTCTTT. It is translated as CASERTGSGTEAFF.

The CDR3 is CASSGQGASEQYF. The CDR3 DNA reads as TGTGCCAGCAGCGGACAGGGGGCGAGCGAGCAGTACTTC. This rearrangement joins TRBV2 to TRBJ2-7; 11 bases are a match to TRBD1. CDR1 and CDR2 from the germline V gene are SNHLY and FYNNEI. The CDR3 totals 13 residues. J gave up 6 bases and V 6 bases, and 4 bases lay outside the gene matches.

V gene TRBV7-9 combines with J gene TRBJ2-7; D uncertain. The CDR3 spans 12 residues. V lost 1 base and J 6 bases, leaving 7 bases between the germline ends. Germline CDR1 SEHNR, CDR2 FQNEAQ (reference sequence). CDR3 region: CASSLEMGEQYF. CDR3 sequence (DNA): TGTGCCAGCAGCTTAGAGATGGGCGAGCAGTACTTC.

This chain uses TRBV6-4 with TRBJ1-2, with no clear D. Trimming cost V 2 bases and J 10 bases, with 14 bases left between them. The CDR3 contains 13 residues. Germline V gene data show CDR1 as MRHNA and CDR2 as SNTAGT. The CDR3 region has the DNA TGTGCCAGCAGTGACAACGCCGGGGTTGCCTACACCTTC. It translates to CASSDNAGVAYTF.

The V and J genes are TRBV5-1 and TRBJ2-2; D might be TRBD1 (5 bases). CDR1 and CDR2 from the germline V gene are SGHRS and YFSETQ. CDR3 length: 14 amino acids. Trimming removed 4 bases from V and 4 bases from J, with 11 bases in between. In DNA, the CDR3 is TGCGCCAGCAGCCTGATGACAGTCACCGGGGAGCTGTTTTTT. Protein product: CASSLMTVTGELFF.

V gene TRBV6-1 combines with J gene TRBJ1-6; TRBD1 matches 7 bases. This CDR3 is 14 amino acids long. After removal of 1 base from V and 9 bases from J, the junction contained 3 bases not matched to a gene. From germline, CDR1 is MNHNS and CDR2 SASEGT. CDR3 DNA sequence: TGTGCCAGCAGTGAAGGACAGGGCGGTTCACCCCTCCACTTT. As protein: CASSEGQGGSPLHF.

The chain carries TRBV9 and TRBJ2-1; no definite D call. CDR3 length: 15 residues. V lost 4 bases and J lost 5, with 16 bases in between. From germline, CDR1 is SGDLS and CDR2 YYNGEE. In nucleotides, the CDR3 is TGTGCCAGCAGCTCCATGGACCCAGATCACAATGAGCAGTTCTTC. It translates to CASSSMDPDHNEQFF. Full variable domain (outside the CDR3, taken from reference TRBV9 and TRBJ2-1): DSGVTQTPKHLITATGQRVTLRCSPRSGDLSVYWYQQSLDQGLQFLIQYYNGEERAKGNILERFSAQQFPDLHSELNLSSLELGDSALYFCASSSMDPDHNEQFFGPGTRLTVL.

V and J are TRBV6-1 and TRBJ1-2; TRBD1 might be the D (5 bases). CDR3 length: 14 amino acids. Germline V gene lookup returns CDR1 MNHNS and CDR2 SASEGT. Trimming shortened V by 3 bases and J by 6 bases, and 14 bases separated the two germline ends. This CDR3 is CASSELGRDDGYTF. In DNA form, the CDR3 reads TGTGCCAGCAGTGAGCTGGGCAGGGACGATGGCTACACCTTC.

This chain connects TRBV11-3 to TRBJ2-7; the match to TRBD1 covers 11 bases. The CDR3 has 16 amino acids. Per the germline V gene, CDR1 is SGHNT and CDR2 is YENEEA. The trim removed 5 bases at V and 6 bases at J, leaving 12 bases unmatched. CDR3: CASSINGQGASSEQYF. The CDR3 region has the DNA TGTGCCAGCAGCATTAATGGACAGGGGGCTAGTAGCGAGCAGTACTTC. The entire variable domain, with the rest obtained from reference TRBV11-3 and TRBJ2-7, is as follows: EAGVVQSPRYKIIEKKQPVAFWCNPISGHNTLYWYLQNLGQGPELLIRYENEEAVDDSQLPKDRFSAERLKGVDSTLKIQPAELGDSAVYLCASSINGQGASSEQYFGPGTRLTVT.

The chain couples TRBV9 to TRBJ2-1; D gene uncertain. The length of the CDR3 is 15 residues. Per germline, CDR1 SGDLS and CDR2 YYNGEE. V was trimmed by 1 base and J by 3 bases, leaving 11 bases between them. CDR3 nucleotides: TGTGCCAGCAGCGTAATGGGTTTCGACTACAATGAGCAGTTCTTC. It specifies CASSVMGFDYNEQFF.

The chain is built from TRBV7-9 and TRBJ2-4; 8 bases match TRBD2. This CDR3 spans 16 amino acids. Germline values: CDR1 SEHNR, CDR2 FQNEAQ (reference sequence). J gave up 1 base and V 0 bases, and 2 bases lay outside the gene matches. This CDR3 reads CASSLAAGVAKNIQYF. The CDR3, as DNA: TGTGCCAGCAGCTTAGCAGCGGGAGTGGCCAAAAACATTCAGTACTTC.

The J gene is TRBJ2-3, the V gene TRBV5-6; 7 nucleotides match TRBD1. CDR3 length: 17 residues. The trim removed 1 base at V and 2 bases at J, leaving 10 bases unmatched. Germline values: CDR1 SGHDT, CDR2 YYEEEE. Here the CDR3 reads CASSLRGRVATTDTQYF. DNA for the CDR3: TGTGCCAGCAGCTTGAGGGGGCGGGTCGCGACCACAGATACGCAGTATTTT.

J is TRBJ2-7 and V is TRBV7-9; D is possibly TRBD1 (5 bases). Germline CDR1 is SEHNR and CDR2 is FQNEAQ (reference sequence). The CDR3 runs to 15 residues. The V end lost 5 bases, the J end lost 6 bases, and 20 bases lay between the germline ends. The CDR3, as DNA: TGTGCCAGCAGCCAACGCCCGGACATCCCAGGCGAGCAGTACTTC. Its protein product is CASSQRPDIPGEQYF.

V is TRBV14 and J is TRBJ2-2; unclear D gene. V was pared by 4 bases and J by 0 bases, with 3 bases between. This CDR3 region has 13 residues. Germline CDR1 is SGHDN and CDR2 is FVKESK. This chain's CDR3 is CASSLANTGELFF. The CDR3 DNA follows: TGTGCCAGCAGCCTGGCGAACACCGGGGAGCTGTTTTTT.

CDR3 nucleotide sequence: TGTGCCAGACACCCCGGGACAGGGTGCAGCTACGAGCAGTACTTC. Translated, it gives CARHPGTGCSYEQYF. The chain recombines TRBV5-3 with TRBJ2-7; 9 positions match TRBD1. TRBV5-3 is noted as an ORF with a role that remains uncertain. V was pared by 7 bases and J by 3 bases, with 11 bases of the junction left unmatched. This CDR3 comprises 15 residues.

The gene calls are TRBV4-1 and TRBJ2-5; 9 bases are shared with TRBD2. Looked up from germline, CDR1 is MGHRA and CDR2 is YSYEKL. The CDR3 runs to 18 residues. Trimming at V came to 1 base and at J to 1 base, leaving 10 bases not matched to a gene. The CDR3 loop reads CASSQALLAGAIQETQYF. CDR3 DNA: TGCGCCAGCAGCCAAGCTTTATTAGCGGGGGCAATCCAAGAGACCCAGTACTTC.

The rearrangement joins TRBV6-5 to TRBJ1-2; a weak D match, TRBD1 (5 bases). The germline V gene has CDR1 MNHEY and CDR2 SVGAGI. Deletions cut 8 bases from V and 0 bases from J, with 13 bases between. CDR3 length: 14 amino acids. The CDR3 DNA sequence: TGTGCCAGCCGGGCAGACAGACCTAACTATGGCTACACCTTC. Protein product: CASRADRPNYGYTF.

CDR3 DNA: TGTGCCAGCTCACCGGATGCTGAAAACACTGAAGCTTTCTTT. Translation: CASSPDAENTEAFF. The V call is TRBV18, the J call TRBJ1-1, with unresolved D. CDR1 KGHSH and CDR2 LQKENI come from the germline V gene. The CDR3 has 14 residues. Trimming shortened V by 3 bases and J by 2 bases, and 10 bases separated the two germline ends.

The J gene is TRBJ2-7, the V gene TRBV7-5; TRBD1, the table's D call, lacks a check against the DNA. TRBV7-5 is classified as a pseudogene. The CDR3 is 11 residues long. The CDR3 DNA is TGTGCCAGAAGTCACAGCTACGAGCAGTACTTC. Amino acid sequence: CARSHSYEQYF.

The chain links TRBV11-2 to TRBJ1-3; D gene ambiguous. Trimming stripped 1 base from V and 0 bases from J, with 10 bases between. Germline V lookup: CDR1 SGHAT, CDR2 FQNNGV. This CDR3 region has 16 residues. The CDR3 reads CASSLAPISSGNTIYF. The CDR3 nucleotides read TGTGCCAGCAGCTTAGCCCCCATTAGCTCTGGAAACACCATATATTTT. The full variable domain, with the rest looked up from reference TRBV11-2 and TRBJ1-3, is EAGVAQSPRYKIIEKRQSVAFWCNPISGHATLYWYQQILGQGPKLLIQFQNNGVVDDSQLPKDRFSAERLKGVDSTLKIQPAKLEDSAVYLCASSLAPISSGNTIYFGEGSWLTVV.

The chain is built from TRBV30 and TRBJ2-3; D possibly corresponds to TRBD1 (6 bases). Germline-derived CDR1 and CDR2 are GTSNPN and SVGIG (reference sequence). V gave up 0 bases and J gave up 8 bases, with 9 bases separating them. CDR3 length: 12 amino acids. The CDR3 here is CAWSVQGGTQYF. The CDR3 coding sequence is TGTGCCTGGAGTGTACAAGGGGGTACGCAGTATTTT.

The sample holds one count of this clone. The CDR3 sequence is CASSYETQETQYF. For the CDR3, the DNA is TGCGCCAGCAGCTATGAAACCCAAGAGACCCAGTACTTC. The gene calls are TRBV5-1 and TRBJ2-5, with D hard to call. The CDR3 contains 13 residues. Looked up from germline, CDR1 is SGHRS and CDR2 is YFSETQ. V was clipped by 3 bases and J by 1 base, with 7 bases between them. Full variable domain (outside the CDR3, taken from reference TRBV5-1 and TRBJ2-5): KAGVTQTPRYLIKTRGQQVTLSCSPISGHRSVSWYQQTPGQGLQFLFEYFSETQRNKGNFPGRFSGRQFSNSRSEMNVSTLELGDSALYLCASSYETQETQYFGPGTRLLVL.

CDR3 nucleotides: TGTGCCAGCATGCGGGACGGAGCGAACACCGGGGAGCTGTTTTTT. This gives the protein CASMRDGANTGELFF. The chain joins TRBV2 to TRBJ2-2; tentatively, D is TRBD2 (6 bases). The length of the CDR3 is 15 residues. Trimming took off 7 bases at V and 0 bases at J, with 12 bases between the two ends. The germline gives CDR1 SNHLY, CDR2 FYNNEI.

The V call is TRBV30, the J call TRBJ2-3; 15 nucleotides align to TRBD2. The CDR3 has 16 amino acids. CDR1 and CDR2 (germline): GTSNPN, SVGIG (reference sequence). J was trimmed by 0 bases and V by 6 bases; bases with no gene match: 4. The CDR3 DNA follows: TGTGCCTGCGGACTAGCGGGAGGGCCGAGCACAGATACGCAGTATTTT. It yields the protein CACGLAGGPSTDTQYF. The full variable domain, with the rest looked up from reference TRBV30 and TRBJ2-3, is SQTIHQWPATLVQPVGSPLSLECTVEGTSNPNLYWYRQAAGRGLQLLFYSVGIGQISSEVPQNLSASRPQDRQFILSSKKLLLSDSGFYLCACGLAGGPSTDTQYFGPGTRLTVL.

V usage is TRBV19 and J usage is TRBJ1-5; D may be TRBD1 (6 bases). There are 15 residues in the CDR3. Germline loops: CDR1 LNHDA, CDR2 SQIVND (reference sequence). Trimming pared 6 bases from V and 2 bases from J, leaving 14 bases between. The DNA of the CDR3 is TGTGCCAGTAGGTCACAGGGCACGGGCAATCAGCCCCAGCATTTT. Translation gives CASRSQGTGNQPQHF.

This clone was observed a single time. This chain links TRBV28 with TRBJ1-5; possibly TRBD1 for D (5 bases). Germline CDR1 reads MDHEN; CDR2 reads SYDVKM. Trimming removed 7 bases at V and 1 base at J, with 14 bases between. The CDR3 is 15 residues long. CDR3 nucleotide sequence: TGTGCCAGCACCTCGGGGGGATCGAGCAATCAGCCCCAGCATTTT. Translated, it gives CASTSGGSSNQPQHF.

The CDR3 sequence is CAARTGSGTDTQYF. The CDR3 coding sequence is TGTGCCGCCAGGACAGGGTCCGGCACAGATACGCAGTATTTT. The chain joins TRBV6-1 to TRBJ2-3, with TRBD1 identical over 8 bases. This CDR3 comprises 14 residues. V dropped 11 bases and J dropped 1; count of bases not matched to a gene: 8. The germline V gene has CDR1 MNHNS and CDR2 SASEGT.

The V and J genes are TRBV7-2 and TRBJ1-6, with 10 bases lining up with TRBD1. This CDR3 comprises 14 residues. With V trimmed by 4 bases and J by 11 bases, 5 bases remained unmatched. The germline CDR1 and CDR2 sequences are SGHTA and FQGNSA. CDR3 nucleotide sequence: TGTGCCAGCAGCTCAGGGGGGACAGGGGCACCCCTCCACTTT. As protein: CASSSGGTGAPLHF. Drawing the rest from reference TRBV7-2 and TRBJ1-6, the complete variable domain is GAGVSQSPSNKVTEKGKDVELRCDPISGHTALYWYRQSLGQGLEFLIYFQGNSAPDKSGLPSDRFSAERTGGSVSTLTIQRTQQEDSAVYLCASSSGGTGAPLHFGNGTRLTVT.

This clone was seen a single time. V gene TRBV4-1 combines with J gene TRBJ2-3; 15 positions agree with TRBD2. The CDR3 sequence is 18 residues long. The V gene end was trimmed by 4 bases and the J gene end by 4 bases; junction bases not matched to a gene: 9. Germline values: CDR1 MGHRA, CDR2 YSYEKL. This chain's CDR3 is CASSRPGLAGGPPDTQYF. The DNA for the CDR3 is TGCGCCAGCAGCCGCCCGGGACTAGCGGGGGGCCCTCCAGATACGCAGTATTTT.